The 7 T cell receptor beta chains listed next were all sequenced from one sample in a study of control samples from healthy donors and cancer patients. Sequencing used immunoSEQ multiplex PCR; TCRdb keeps in-frame clones, though not all of them. The sample carries 170,000 or so clones, more than 90% recorded once. The sample was blood. These receptors came from a woman in her forties in good health.

J is TRBJ1-1 and V is TRBV15; D possibly corresponds to TRBD1 (5 bases). Deletions cut 5 bases from V and 1 base from J, with 11 bases between. Germline-derived CDR1 and CDR2 are LNHNV and YYDKDF (reference sequence). The CDR3 contains 14 residues. The CDR3: CATSWGRGNTEAFF. Written as DNA, the CDR3 is TGTGCCACCAGCTGGGGACGAGGGAACACTGAAGCTTTCTTT.

The V and J genes are TRBV10-3 and TRBJ1-2, with no clear D. This CDR3 spans 13 amino acids. Between the trimmed V and J ends, which lost 4 bases and 2 bases, there was a span of 8 bases. In germline, CDR1 is ENHRY, CDR2 SYGVKD. The CDR3 DNA reads TGTGCCATCAGTGCGGCTGACAACTATGGCTACACCTTC. Translated, it gives CAISAADNYGYTF.

This clone has just one count. CDR3 sequence reads: CASSKVRTGRYNEQFF. The CDR3 DNA is TGTGCCAGCAGCAAAGTGCGGACAGGGCGCTACAATGAGCAGTTCTTC. The chain has TRBV21-1 and TRBJ2-1; the table calls TRBD1, which could not be checked here. TRBV21-1 is labeled a pseudogene. The CDR3 is 16 residues long.

This sequence joins TRBV11-2 and TRBJ2-7; D is perhaps TRBD2 (6 bases). CDR3 length: 16 amino acids. Germline V gene lookup returns CDR1 SGHAT and CDR2 FQNNGV. Trimming left V 4 bases short and J 3 bases short, with 19 bases between. The CDR3 DNA reads as TGTGCCAGCAGCTCCCGGGGGTCTGGGGGACTCTACGAGCAGTACTTC. It encodes CASSSRGSGGLYEQYF. Variable domain in full (rest from reference TRBV11-2 and TRBJ2-7): EAGVAQSPRYKIIEKRQSVAFWCNPISGHATLYWYQQILGQGPKLLIQFQNNGVVDDSQLPKDRFSAERLKGVDSTLKIQPAKLEDSAVYLCASSSRGSGGLYEQYFGPGTRLTVT.

This chain uses TRBV6-2 or TRBV6-3 with TRBJ1-5; 11 bases line up with TRBD1. Germline V gene lookup returns CDR1 MNHEY and CDR2 SVGEGT. Germline trimming cut 6 bases from V and 4 bases from J; bases unmatched to any gene: 23. The CDR3 covers 21 residues. The CDR3, as DNA: TGTGCCAGCAGCCCCAGGGCGGAACGGACAGGGGGCGGACAAGGTAATCAGCCCCAGCATTTT. Its protein is CASSPRAERTGGGQGNQPQHF.

This chain uses TRBV5-1 with TRBJ2-7; 9 bases align to TRBD2. J gave up 4 bases and V 0 bases, and 8 bases lay outside the gene matches. Per germline, CDR1 SGHRS and CDR2 YFSETQ. CDR3 size: 16 residues. The CDR3 reads CASSLVSSGGPYEQYF. The CDR3 DNA is TGCGCCAGCAGCTTGGTGAGTAGCGGGGGTCCGTACGAGCAGTACTTC.

The chain joins TRBV3-1 (or the pseudogene TRBV3-2) to TRBJ2-1, with 10 bases fitting TRBD2. The CDR3 sequence is 15 residues long. V dropped 7 bases and J dropped 8; count of bases not matched to a gene: 11. CDR1 is LGHDT and CDR2 is YNNKEL in the germline V gene (reference sequence). The CDR3 nucleotides are TGTGCCAGCACTCTGAGGCCTAGCGGGGGCTATGAGCAGTTCTTC. It specifies CASTLRPSGGYEQFF.